A single sample is the source of the 2 T cell receptor beta chains below, sequenced in a study of human T cells and chemical hapten exposure. This sample's time point: patch test 3, about 24 weeks after DPC sensitization. As to treatment: therapeutic diphenylcyclopropenone sensitization with weekly scalp DPC. Using its own MiXCR run on the RACE reads, TCRdb lists one record per CDR3 protein. The profile shows some 96,000 distinct CDR3 sequences, 25% to 35% of them singletons. This specimen was whole blood, taken in connection with sensitization to the hapten diphenylcyclopropenone (DPC). These receptors all come from a man aged 35-49 years with alopecia areata. Some clones in this sample may be carry-over from other donors' samples.

The chain couples TRBV5-1 to TRBJ1-1; the match to TRBD1 covers 10 bases. The V gene's germline CDR1 is SGHRS and CDR2 YFSETQ. The length of the CDR3 is 16 residues. The junction had 11 bases not matched to a gene; V was cut back by 5 bases and J by 4 bases. The CDR3 DNA sequence: TGCGCCAGCAGTCGGAGACAGGGGGCCGTTGTCACTGAAGCTTTCTTT. Its translation: CASSRRQGAVVTEAFF.

This chain's CDR3 is CASKEGNTEAFF. CDR3 sequence (DNA): TGTGCCAGCAAAGAGGGGAACACTGAAGCTTTCTTT. The rearrangement uses TRBV6-5 and TRBJ1-1; D gene unclear. CDR3 length: 12 amino acids. In germline, CDR1 is MNHEY, CDR2 SVGAGI. V gave up 7 bases and J gave up 1 base, with 7 bases separating them.